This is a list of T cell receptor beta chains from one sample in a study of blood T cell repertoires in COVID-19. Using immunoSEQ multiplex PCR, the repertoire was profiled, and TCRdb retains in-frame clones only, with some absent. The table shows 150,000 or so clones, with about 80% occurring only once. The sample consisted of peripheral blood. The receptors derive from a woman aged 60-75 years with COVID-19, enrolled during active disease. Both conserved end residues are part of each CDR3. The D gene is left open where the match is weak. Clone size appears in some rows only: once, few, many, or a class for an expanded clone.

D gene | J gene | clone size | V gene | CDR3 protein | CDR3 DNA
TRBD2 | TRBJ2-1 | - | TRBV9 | CASSVVAGGYNEQFF | TGTGCCAGCAGCGTCGTAGCGGGGGGGTACAATGAGCAGTTCTTC
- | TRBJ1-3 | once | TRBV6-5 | CASSYFPPKSGNTIYF | TGTGCCAGCAGTTACTTCCCTCCTAAATCTGGAAACACCATATATTTT
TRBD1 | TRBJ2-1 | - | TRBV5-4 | CASSLAGQGYNEQFF | TGTGCCAGCAGCTTGGCGGGACAGGGCTACAATGAGCAGTTCTTC
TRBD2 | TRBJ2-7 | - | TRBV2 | CASSDEGGPYEQYF | TGTGCCAGCAGTGATGAGGGAGGGCCCTACGAGCAGTACTTC
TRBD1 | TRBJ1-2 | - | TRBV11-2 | CASSPRTGPNGYTF | TGTGCCAGCAGCCCCCGGACAGGTCCGAATGGCTACACCTTC
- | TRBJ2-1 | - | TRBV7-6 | CASSGRGGGFGSYNEQFF | TGTGCCAGCAGCGGTCGGGGTGGAGGTTTCGGGTCCTACAATGAGCAGTTCTTC
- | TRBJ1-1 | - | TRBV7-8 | CASSRTTGSTEAFF | TGTGCCAGCAGCCGCACGACTGGGAGCACTGAAGCTTTCTTT
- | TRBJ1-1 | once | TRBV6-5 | CASSRGDRGRTEAFF | TGTGCCAGCTCCCGCGGTGATAGGGGAAGAACTGAAGCTTTCTTT
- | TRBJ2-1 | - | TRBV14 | CASSQRQLYNEQFF | TGTGCCAGCAGCCAAAGACAGCTCTACAATGAGCAGTTCTTC
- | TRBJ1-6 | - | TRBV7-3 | CASSLTGDNSPLHF | TGTGCCAGCAGCCTGACAGGTGACAATTCACCCCTCCACTTT
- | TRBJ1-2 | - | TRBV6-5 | CASRGAGGEGYGYTF | TGTGCCAGCAGGGGGGCTGGCGGGGAGGGCTATGGCTACACCTTC
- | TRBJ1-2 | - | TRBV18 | CASSKTRENYGYTF | TGTGCCAGCTCCAAGACCAGGGAAAACTATGGCTACACCTTC
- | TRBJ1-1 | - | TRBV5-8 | CASSLWGTQGETEAFF | TGTGCCAGCAGCTTGTGGGGGACACAGGGAGAGACTGAAGCTTTCTTT
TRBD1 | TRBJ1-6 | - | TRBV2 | CASSRGQGIGSPLHF | TGTGCCAGCAGTCGGGGACAGGGGATTGGCTCACCCCTCCACTTT
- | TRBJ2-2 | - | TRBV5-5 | CASSWKQGRTGELFF | TGTGCCAGCAGCTGGAAACAGGGGAGGACCGGGGAGCTGTTTTTT
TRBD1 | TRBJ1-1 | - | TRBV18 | CASSLSGTGGTMNTEAFF | TGTGCCAGCTCACTCTCCGGGACAGGGGGCACGATGAACACTGAAGCTTTCTTT
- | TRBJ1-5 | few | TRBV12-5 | CASGYSGRNQPQHF | TGTGCTAGTGGTTACAGCGGTCGTAATCAGCCCCAGCATTTT
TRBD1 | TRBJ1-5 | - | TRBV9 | CASSGGTTGSQPQHF | TGTGCCAGCAGCGGAGGAACGACAGGGAGTCAGCCCCAGCATTTT
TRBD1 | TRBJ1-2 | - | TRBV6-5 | CASSYSTGGFEGYTF | TGTGCCAGCAGTTACTCGACAGGGGGCTTTGAGGGCTACACCTTC
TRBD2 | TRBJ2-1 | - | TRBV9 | CASSVVRAGPAPHNEQFF | TGTGCCAGCAGCGTAGTCCGAGCGGGACCTGCCCCTCACAATGAGCAGTTCTTC
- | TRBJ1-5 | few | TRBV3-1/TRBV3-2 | CASSHNGGENQPQHF | TGTGCCAGCAGCCATAACGGGGGTGAAAATCAGCCCCAGCATTTT
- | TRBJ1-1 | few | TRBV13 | CASSLMRGEAFF | TGTGCCAGCAGCTTAATGAGAGGCGAAGCTTTCTTT
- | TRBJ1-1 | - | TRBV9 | CASTRGGGANTEAFF | TGTGCCAGCACGCGTGGGGGAGGGGCGAACACTGAAGCTTTCTTT
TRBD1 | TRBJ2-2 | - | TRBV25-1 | CASGQGSGELFF | TGTGCCAGCGGACAGGGGTCCGGGGAGCTGTTTTTT
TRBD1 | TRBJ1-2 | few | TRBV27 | CASRTGGNGYTF | TGTGCCTCCAGGACAGGGGGAAACGGCTACACCTTC
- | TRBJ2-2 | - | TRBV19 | CASSIVSDTGELFF | TGTGCCAGTAGTATTGTTTCCGACACCGGGGAGCTGTTTTTT
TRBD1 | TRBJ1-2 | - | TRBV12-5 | CALGGQAPSYGYTF | TGTGCCTTGGGGGGACAGGCTCCCTCCTATGGCTACACCTTC
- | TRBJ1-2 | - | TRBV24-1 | CATSDFRNYGYTF | TGTGCCACCAGTGATTTTCGGAACTATGGCTACACCTTC
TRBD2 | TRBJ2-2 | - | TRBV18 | CASSHDGLAGVSGELFF | TGTGCCAGCTCACATGATGGACTAGCGGGAGTCTCCGGGGAGCTGTTTTTT
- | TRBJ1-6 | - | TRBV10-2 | CASTDSTRQNSPLHF | TGCGCCAGCACCGACTCCACACGTCAGAATTCACCCCTCCACTTT
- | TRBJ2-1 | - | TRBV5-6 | CASSLARALSSYNEQFF | TGTGCCAGCAGCTTGGCCAGAGCGCTCAGCTCCTACAATGAGCAGTTCTTC
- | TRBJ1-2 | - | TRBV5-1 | CASSLQGNYGYTF | TGCGCCAGCAGCCTACAGGGCAACTATGGCTACACCTTC
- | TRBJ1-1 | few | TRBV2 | CASSEITRTVSGTEAFF | TGTGCCAGCAGTGAAATAACCCGGACAGTTTCGGGCACTGAAGCTTTCTTT
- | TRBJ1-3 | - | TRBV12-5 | CASQGAGNTIYF | TGTGCTAGTCAAGGAGCTGGAAACACCATATATTTT
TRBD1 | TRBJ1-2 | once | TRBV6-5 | CASSLPGQGGAGYTF | TGTGCCAGTTCTCTGCCGGGACAGGGAGGTGCTGGCTACACCTTC
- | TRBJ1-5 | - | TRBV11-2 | CASSIRTTQGGNQPQHF | TGTGCCAGCAGCATCCGGACCACCCAAGGGGGCAATCAGCCCCAGCATTTT